Each of the 10 T cell receptor beta chains below was sequenced from the same sample in a study of blood T cell repertoires in COVID-19. The data were produced by immunoSEQ multiplex PCR, yet TCRdb's version contains in-frame clones alone and is incomplete. Of around 60,000 clones in the sample, around nine tenths were seen once. The sample comprised peripheral blood. The receptors derive from a woman over 75 with active COVID-19.

The genes are TRBV3-1 (or the pseudogene TRBV3-2) and TRBJ2-7, with D uncertain. Trimming pared 0 bases from V and 0 bases from J, leaving 12 bases between. Germline-derived CDR1 and CDR2 are LGHDT and YNNKEL (reference sequence). The CDR3 contains 16 residues. CDR3 loop: CASSQDARLSSYEQYF. The DNA of the CDR3 is TGTGCCAGCAGCCAAGATGCGCGGCTGAGCTCCTACGAGCAGTACTTC.

V is TRBV7-8 and J is TRBJ2-7; 8 bases are shared with TRBD2. The CDR3 runs to 15 residues. The V segment lost 1 base and the J segment 5 bases; nucleotides outside the gene matches: 7. Germline CDR1 SGHVS, CDR2 FQNEAQ. The chain's CDR3 is CASSLGRAGAHEQYF. As DNA, the CDR3 is TGTGCCAGCAGCTTAGGACGAGCGGGAGCTCACGAGCAGTACTTC.

Here the CDR3 reads CASSLGGGVNEKLFF. CDR3 DNA sequence: TGTGCCAGCAGCTTAGGAGGAGGGGTTAATGAAAAACTGTTTTTT. V usage is TRBV7-9 and J usage is TRBJ1-4; possibly TRBD1 for D (5 bases). The CDR3 sequence is 15 residues long. Germline V lookup: CDR1 SEHNR, CDR2 FQNEAQ (reference sequence). The V gene lost 1 base and the J gene lost 4 bases, with 10 bases spanning the gap.

The chain couples TRBV27 to TRBJ2-6, with no clear D. V was pared by 5 bases and J by 0 bases, with 8 bases between. CDR1 is MNHEY and CDR2 is SMNVEV in the germline V gene (reference sequence). This CDR3 region has 15 residues. The CDR3 sequence is CASSGSVSGANVLTF. CDR3 sequence (DNA): TGTGCCAGCAGTGGAAGCGTCTCTGGGGCCAACGTCCTGACTTTC.

The chain has TRBV2 and TRBJ2-7; a possible D gene is TRBD2 (5 bases). There are 13 residues in the CDR3. Germline V gives CDR1 SNHLY, CDR2 FYNNEI. The V end lost 6 bases, the J end lost 5 bases, and 14 bases lay between the germline ends. CDR3 amino acids: CASRANSGDEQYV. The CDR3 nucleotides are TGTGCCAGCAGGGCAAACTCCGGGGACGAGCAGTACGTC.

V and J are TRBV4-1 and TRBJ1-4, with 8 bases identical to TRBD1. CDR1 and CDR2 from the germline V gene are MGHRA and YSYEKL. The CDR3 has 17 amino acids. V trimming: 4 bases; J trimming: 5 bases; junction bases outside the gene matches: 12. The chain's CDR3 is CASSPAQGEGSNEKLFF. CDR3 nucleotides: TGCGCCAGCAGCCCAGCACAGGGGGAGGGTTCCAATGAAAAACTGTTTTTT.

The CDR3 is CASSLGLAGDEQYF. CDR3 in DNA: TGCGCCAGCAGCCTGGGACTAGCGGGAGACGAGCAGTACTTC. The V call is TRBV4-1, the J call TRBJ2-7, with 14 bases aligning to TRBD2. This CDR3 spans 14 amino acids. Germline values: CDR1 MGHRA, CDR2 YSYEKL. V lost 4 bases and J lost 5; bases outside the gene matches: 1.

The rearrangement links TRBV2 to TRBJ2-3, with 8 bases fitting TRBD1. Germline V gene lookup returns CDR1 SNHLY and CDR2 FYNNEI. V dropped 7 bases and J dropped 4; count of bases not matched to a gene: 4. The CDR3 is 13 amino acids. The CDR3 region is CASNDRGSDTQYF. For the CDR3, the DNA is TGTGCCAGCAACGACAGGGGTTCAGATACGCAGTATTTT.

The rearrangement links TRBV5-1 to TRBJ2-5; D unclear. The ends were cut back, 5 bases at V and 2 bases at J, with 10 bases in the middle. From germline, CDR1 is SGHRS and CDR2 YFSETQ. The CDR3 totals 13 residues. CDR3 DNA sequence: TGCGCCAGCAGTTACAGTGGACAAGAGACCCAGTACTTC. It encodes CASSYSGQETQYF.

The J gene is TRBJ2-6, the V gene TRBV7-9; 11 bases align to TRBD1. CDR1 and CDR2 (germline): SEHNR, FQNEAQ (reference sequence). The CDR3 is 19 amino acids. Trimming removed 1 base from V and 0 bases from J; junction bases left unmatched: 5. Here the CDR3 reads CASSLVPGQGGSGANVLTF. The CDR3 nucleotides are TGTGCCAGCAGCTTAGTACCGGGACAGGGGGGCTCTGGGGCCAACGTCCTGACTTTC.